The 27 T cell receptor beta chains in this list originate from one sample, sequenced in a study of T-cell reconstitution after alpha-beta-depleted transplantation in children. Construction of the TCRbeta library involved unique molecular identifiers. TCRdb called the PCR reads again in MiXCR, with one record for every CDR3 protein. The sample records more than 200,000 distinct CDR3 sequences, 20% to 30% being singletons. Source: PBMCs, taken before TCRalphabeta/CD19-depleted stem cell transplant. The receptors derive from a girl aged 2 to 10 with Fanconi anemia, due to receive a stem cell transplant.

This clonotype was observed many times. V and J are TRBV21-1 and TRBJ2-1; the table's D call, TRBD2, has no DNA check behind it. TRBV21-1 counts as a pseudogene. The CDR3 contains 14 residues. The DNA of the CDR3 is TGTGCCAGCATTGGACTAGCGGGAGAGGATGAGCAGTTCTTC. This translates into CASIGLAGEDEQFF.

V usage is TRBV28 and J usage is TRBJ2-7, with 7 bases matching TRBD1. The V segment lost 0 bases and the J segment 4 bases; nucleotides outside the gene matches: 6. This CDR3 comprises 15 residues. Germline CDR1 is MDHEN and CDR2 is SYDVKM. The CDR3 spells CASSLWVRGLYEQYF. CDR3 nucleotide sequence: TGTGCCAGCAGTTTATGGGTTAGGGGGCTATACGAGCAGTACTTC.

This clonotype has only one observation. The V gene is TRBV20-1, the J gene TRBJ2-7; D ambiguous. The length of the CDR3 is 11 residues. Germline V gene sequence: CDR1 DFQATT, CDR2 SNEGSKA (reference sequence). The CDR3 DNA follows: TGCAGCCCTACGCCCGACCACGAGCAGTACTTC. It codes for CSPTPDHEQYF.

Many counts were recorded for this clonotype. The gene calls are TRBV27 and TRBJ2-5, with D unresolved. With 6 bases removed from V and 5 bases from J, the gap between germline ends came to 13 bases. Germline V CDR1 and CDR2: MNHEY, SMNVEV (reference sequence). This CDR3 is 13 amino acids long. CDR3 residues: CASSLWTGETQYF. The CDR3 bases are TGTGCCAGCAGCCTCTGGACCGGGGAGACCCAGTACTTC.

This clonotype was counted only a few times. V is TRBV2 and J is TRBJ2-7; D may be TRBD1 (5 bases). The CDR3 has 14 residues. V was shortened by 6 bases and J by 7 bases, with 19 bases between the two germline ends. Per the germline V gene, CDR1 is SNHLY and CDR2 is FYNNEI. The CDR3: CASSKLDSVGEQYF. The CDR3 DNA sequence: TGTGCCAGCAGCAAGCTCGACAGTGTGGGAGAGCAGTACTTC.

In this sample, this clonotype turned up many times. The chain links TRBV29-1 to TRBJ2-1; 7 bases match TRBD2. Germline assignment: CDR1 SQVTM and CDR2 ANQGSEA. The CDR3 runs 16 residues. With 5 bases clipped from V and 0 bases from J, the junction kept 10 bases outside the gene matches. The DNA of the CDR3 is TGCAGCGTTTTTTTGTTCGGGAGGAACTCCTACAATGAGCAGTTCTTC. This sequence encodes CSVFLFGRNSYNEQFF.

This clonotype showed up just a few times. The genes are TRBV6-4 and TRBJ2-1; D remains ambiguous. Germline V gene sequence: CDR1 MRHNA, CDR2 SNTAGT. CDR3 length: 11 residues. Trimming took 0 bases from V and 7 from J, leaving 1 base between them. The CDR3 sequence is CASSDSNEQFF. DNA of the CDR3: TGTGCCAGCAGTGACTCAAATGAGCAGTTCTTC.

This clonotype was counted at least ten times. V and J are TRBV10-3 and TRBJ2-7; D unclear. The CDR3 spans 13 residues. The V gene's germline CDR1 is ENHRY and CDR2 SYGVKD. V was trimmed by 4 bases and J by 4 bases, leaving 11 bases between them. The CDR3 spells CAISAEGLYEQYF. For the CDR3, the DNA is TGTGCCATCAGTGCAGAAGGATTATACGAGCAGTACTTC.

The chain recombines TRBV29-1 with TRBJ2-5; D remains unclear. Per the germline V gene, CDR1 is SQVTM and CDR2 is ANQGSEA. This CDR3 comprises 14 residues. V was clipped by 3 bases and J by 0 bases, with 11 bases between them. The CDR3 spells CSVEGRQYQETQYF. The CDR3 DNA reads as TGCAGCGTTGAGGGCAGGCAGTACCAAGAGACCCAGTACTTC.

This clonotype was seen at least ten times. The CDR3 DNA reads TGCAGTGCTAGAGATAGTGGACAGGGGTACACTGAAGCTTTCTTT. Translated, it gives CSARDSGQGYTEAFF. The V gene is TRBV20-1, the J gene TRBJ1-1; 9 bases match TRBD1. Germline V gene lookup returns CDR1 DFQATT and CDR2 SNEGSKA (reference sequence). V lost 0 bases and J lost 3; bases outside the gene matches: 5. The CDR3 length is 15 residues.

The chain employs TRBV20-1 and TRBJ2-7; 7 bases are a match to TRBD2. The germline CDR1 and CDR2 sequences are DFQATT and SNEGSKA (reference sequence). Trimming took 3 bases from V and 1 from J; bases not matched to a gene: 12. The CDR3 spans 16 residues. CDR3 sequence reads: CSASGGEAGRSYEQYF. CDR3 nucleotides: TGCAGTGCTAGTGGTGGTGAAGCGGGAAGGTCCTACGAGCAGTACTTC.

The V and J genes are TRBV18 and TRBJ2-5; perhaps TRBD2 as D (5 bases). V was pared by 2 bases and J by 5 bases, with 9 bases between. The CDR3 is 13 amino acids. Germline V gives CDR1 KGHSH, CDR2 LQKENI. DNA of the CDR3: TGTGCCAGCTCACCAGAACTAGAGGAGACCCAGTACTTC. Protein product: CASSPELEETQYF.

This clonotype was seen many times. The CDR3 here is CSARDLRVLVGELFF. The CDR3 DNA sequence: TGCAGTGCTAGAGATCTGAGGGTCTTGGTGGGGGAGCTGTTTTTT. The chain combines TRBV20-1 with TRBJ2-2; TRBD2 is a possible D gene (5 bases). The germline CDR1 and CDR2 sequences are DFQATT and SNEGSKA (reference sequence). V was clipped by 0 bases and J by 8 bases, with 16 bases between them. This CDR3 is 15 amino acids long.

V gene TRBV5-1 combines with J gene TRBJ2-3; possible D gene TRBD1, 5 bases. V was clipped by 1 base and J by 3 bases, with 9 bases between them. Germline V gene data show CDR1 as SGHRS and CDR2 as YFSETQ. The CDR3 contains 14 residues. CDR3 coding DNA: TGCGCCAGCAGCTTGCTCAGACAGACAGATACGCAGTATTTT. This translates into CASSLLRQTDTQYF.

This clonotype came up many times. V usage is TRBV7-9 and J usage is TRBJ2-5; D unclear. Trimming removed 1 base from V and 4 bases from J, with 4 bases in between. In germline, CDR1 is SEHNR, CDR2 FQNEAQ (reference sequence). CDR3 size: 12 residues. The DNA of the CDR3 is TGTGCCAGCAGCTTAGTGGGAGAGACCCAGTACTTC. Encoded protein: CASSLVGETQYF.

This clonotype was detected ten times or more. The chain couples TRBV9 to TRBJ2-5; 7 nucleotides line up with TRBD1. Germline V CDR1 and CDR2: SGDLS, YYNGEE. The CDR3 extends over 14 amino acids. Trimming removed 3 bases from V and 4 bases from J; junction bases left unmatched: 6. CDR3: CASSARQGLETQYF. DNA of the CDR3: TGTGCCAGCAGCGCCAGACAGGGCTTAGAGACCCAGTACTTC.

This clonotype was counted at least ten times. This chain links TRBV15 with TRBJ2-2; D remains ambiguous. The V end lost 0 bases, the J end lost 1 base, and 3 bases lay between the germline ends. The CDR3 is 14 residues long. Germline V gives CDR1 LNHNV, CDR2 YYDKDF (reference sequence). The CDR3, as DNA: TGTGCCACCAGCAGAGATCTGAACACCGGGGAGCTGTTTTTT. This sequence encodes CATSRDLNTGELFF. The full variable domain, rest sourced from reference TRBV15 and TRBJ2-2, is DAMVIQNPRYQVTQFGKPVTLSCSQTLNHNVMYWYQQKSSQAPKLLFHYYDKDFNNEADTPDNFQSRRPNTSFCFLDIRSPGLGDTAMYLCATSRDLNTGELFFGEGSRLTVL.

The rearrangement joins TRBV7-9 to TRBJ2-5, with a possible D match to TRBD1 (6 bases). V lost 2 bases, J lost 1 base, and 14 bases lay in between. The CDR3 runs 16 residues. Germline lookup yields CDR1 SEHNR and CDR2 FQNEAQ (reference sequence). The DNA of the CDR3 is TGTGCCAGCAGCTTACAGGAGACAGGAGCCCAAGAGACCCAGTACTTC. Residues: CASSLQETGAQETQYF.

CDR3 amino acids: CASRKTGLTEAFF. CDR3 DNA: TGTGCCAGCAGGAAGACAGGGCTCACTGAAGCTTTCTTT. This chain uses TRBV28 with TRBJ1-1; 7 positions agree with TRBD1. Germline loops: CDR1 MDHEN, CDR2 SYDVKM. The CDR3 length is 13 residues. V was pared by 6 bases and J by 4 bases, with 5 bases of the junction left unmatched.

The rearrangement links TRBV4-2 to TRBJ2-5; 8 bases are a match to TRBD2. Germline V gene sequence: CDR1 LGHNA, CDR2 YNFKEQ. This CDR3 comprises 17 residues. The ends lost 0 bases at V and 2 bases at J; junction bases unmatched: 8. CDR3 in amino acids: CASSQESLAGLQETQYF. CDR3 coding DNA: TGTGCCAGCAGCCAAGAGTCTCTAGCGGGCTTACAAGAGACCCAGTACTTC.

This clonotype appeared a few times. This chain uses TRBV12-5 with TRBJ2-5; 14 nucleotides align to TRBD2. This CDR3 has 15 residues. Germline V gene data show CDR1 as LGHNT and CDR2 as FRNRAP. V shed 6 bases and J 5 bases; nucleotides not matched to a gene: 5. The CDR3 DNA reads TGTGCTAGTGGGCCGGGACTAGCGGGAGTGGAGACCCAGTACTTC. Translated: CASGPGLAGVETQYF.

Many counts were recorded for this clonotype. The chain uses TRBV5-6 and TRBJ1-2, with 8 bases lining up with TRBD1. Germline loops: CDR1 SGHDT, CDR2 YYEEEE. This CDR3 spans 15 amino acids. V shed 7 bases and J 4 bases; nucleotides not matched to a gene: 12. CDR3 in DNA: TGTGCCAGCCGACAGGGGCCCTCTCGAGGCTATGGCTACACCTTC. Amino acids: CASRQGPSRGYGYTF.

The V gene is TRBV10-2, the J gene TRBJ2-4; 8 nucleotides match TRBD2. The V segment lost 7 bases and the J segment 0 bases; nucleotides outside the gene matches: 8. Germline CDR1 is WSHSY and CDR2 is SAAADI. The CDR3 consists of 16 residues. The CDR3 is CASTPGSGTAKNIQYF. CDR3 nucleotide sequence: TGCGCCAGCACCCCCGGTAGCGGGACAGCCAAAAACATTCAGTACTTC.

This clonotype was recorded many times. The chain is built from TRBV12-3 or TRBV12-4 and TRBJ2-1, with 8 bases aligning to TRBD2. The CDR3 loop spans 15 amino acids. V was pared by 5 bases and J by 8 bases, with 11 bases of the junction left unmatched. DNA of the CDR3: TGTGCCAGCAGTAACGAGCGGGAGTCTCTGTATGAGCAGTTCTTC. Translated, it gives CASSNERESLYEQFF.

In its sample, this clonotype was seen once. This chain connects TRBV29-1 to TRBJ2-1, with TRBD2 identical over 14 bases. V shed 7 bases and J 4 bases; nucleotides not matched to a gene: 6. Germline V gene sequence: CDR1 SQVTM, CDR2 ANQGSEA. The CDR3 runs 15 residues. CDR3 residues: CSASTSGRVYNEQFF. The CDR3 coding sequence is TGCAGCGCCTCGACTAGCGGGAGGGTGTACAATGAGCAGTTCTTC.

This clonotype has at least ten counts. The genes are TRBV25-1 and TRBJ2-7; D may be TRBD1 (5 bases). This CDR3 comprises 12 residues. Germline assignment: CDR1 MGHDK and CDR2 SYGVNS. V lost 4 bases to trimming and J lost 1 base, with 5 bases between them. The CDR3: CASSGQSYEQYF. CDR3 DNA sequence: TGTGCCAGCAGTGGACAGTCCTACGAGCAGTACTTC.

V is TRBV20-1 and J is TRBJ2-7, with a possible D match to TRBD1 (6 bases). V lost 0 bases and J 4 bases, leaving 13 bases between the germline ends. The CDR3 covers 14 residues. Germline values: CDR1 DFQATT, CDR2 SNEGSKA (reference sequence). The CDR3 nucleotides read TGCAGTGCTAGAGATCTGGGACAAGATTACGAGCAGTACTTC. Translating it yields CSARDLGQDYEQYF.